These 5 T cell receptor beta chains were all obtained from the same sample, sequenced in a study of CD8+CD57+ T cells in acquired aplastic anemia. For sequencing, patients were chosen who had shown expansion of CD8+CD57+ cells by flow cytometry. Genomic DNA constituted the template upon which TCR beta VDJ and CDR3 profiling was performed. TCRdb ran MiXCR on the reads and lists one entry per CDR3 protein. The top ten hold 35% to 50% of the sample, which has approximately 260,000 distinct CDR3 sequences, approximately 80% seen once. The specimen was sorted CD4+, CD8+, or CD8+CD57+ T cells (not recorded which) from PBMCs. Receptors originate from a human donor with aplastic anemia.

The V and J genes are TRBV11-3 and TRBJ2-3, with D unclear. Trimming stripped 5 bases from V and 10 bases from J, with 13 bases between. Germline lookup yields CDR1 SGHNT and CDR2 YENEEA. This CDR3 region has 12 residues. The DNA for the CDR3 is TGTGCCAGCAGCGTAGGGCTGGATGCGCAGTATTTT. The encoded protein is CASSVGLDAQYF.

In its sample, this clonotype was seen a few times. The chain combines TRBV19 with TRBJ2-7, with TRBD2 identical over 7 bases. J gave up 6 bases and V 3 bases, and 8 bases lay outside the gene matches. Germline CDR1 is LNHDA and CDR2 is SQIVND (reference sequence). This CDR3 is built from 14 residues. CDR3 sequence: CASSIPGTGGEQYF. DNA for the CDR3: TGTGCCAGTAGTATTCCGGGGACGGGAGGCGAGCAGTACTTC.

Notes on this clonotype: Likely a read error: the CDR3 ends without its conserved phenylalanine or tryptophan. Because the CDR3's place on the DNA is in doubt, the DNA is left out and the CDR3 is given as listed by TCRdb. The chain is built from TRBV7-2 and TRBJ1-5. 13 amino acids form the CDR3, both terminal residues included. The germline gives CDR1 SGHTA, CDR2 FQGNSA. The CDR3 is CASSLTGSHDTHY.

V gene TRBV5-1 combines with J gene TRBJ1-6, with D unclear. Deletions cut 4 bases from V and 7 bases from J, with 18 bases between. The CDR3 runs 16 residues. Germline lookup yields CDR1 SGHRS and CDR2 YFSETQ. CDR3 sequence: CASSTSGPDRNSPLHF. The CDR3 DNA follows: TGCGCCAGCAGCACTAGTGGGCCTGACCGAAATTCACCCCTCCACTTT.

Note on this clonotype: At one end the junction does not follow the germline gene, possibly because of a read error. The chain employs TRBV9 and TRBJ2-3; TRBD2 might be the D (6 bases). This CDR3 spans 14 amino acids. Germline loops: CDR1 SGDLS, CDR2 YYNGEE. CDR3 DNA: TGTGCCAGCAGCGTAGGGGGAGGTCCGCAGACGCTGTATTTT. Its protein is CASSVGGGPQTLYF.